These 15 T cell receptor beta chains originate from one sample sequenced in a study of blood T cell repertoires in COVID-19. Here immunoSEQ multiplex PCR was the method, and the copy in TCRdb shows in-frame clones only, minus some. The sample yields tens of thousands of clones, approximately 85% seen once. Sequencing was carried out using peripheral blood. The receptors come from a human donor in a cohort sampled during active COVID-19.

The DNA of the CDR3 is TGTGCCAGCAGTTTATCCTGGCCCGGGTCGAGAGGAAACACCATATATTTT. This codes for CASSLSWPGSRGNTIYF. The gene calls are TRBV27 and TRBJ1-3; D unresolved. The V and J ends lost 0 bases and 4 bases respectively, with 16 bases between them. The CDR3 totals 17 residues. CDR1 MNHEY and CDR2 SMNVEV come from the germline V gene (reference sequence).

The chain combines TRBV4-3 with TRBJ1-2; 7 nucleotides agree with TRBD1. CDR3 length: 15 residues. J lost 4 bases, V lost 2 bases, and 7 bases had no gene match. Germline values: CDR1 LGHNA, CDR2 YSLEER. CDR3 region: CASSQRQGSGYGYTF. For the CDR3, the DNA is TGCGCCAGCAGCCAACGACAGGGTAGCGGCTATGGCTACACCTTC.

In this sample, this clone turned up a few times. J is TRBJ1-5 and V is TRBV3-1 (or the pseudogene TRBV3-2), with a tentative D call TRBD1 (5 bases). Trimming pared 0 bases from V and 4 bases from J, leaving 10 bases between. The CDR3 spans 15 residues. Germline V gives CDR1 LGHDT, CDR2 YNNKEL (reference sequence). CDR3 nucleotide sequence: TGTGCCAGCAGCCAAGATTCCAGGGTTAATCAGCCCCAGCATTTT. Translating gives CASSQDSRVNQPQHF.

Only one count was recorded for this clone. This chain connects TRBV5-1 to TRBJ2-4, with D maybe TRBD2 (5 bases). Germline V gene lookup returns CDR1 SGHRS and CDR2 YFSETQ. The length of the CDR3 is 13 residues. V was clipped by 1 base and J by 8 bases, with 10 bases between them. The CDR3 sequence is CASSLSGEDIQYF. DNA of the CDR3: TGCGCCAGCAGCTTGTCCGGGGAAGACATTCAGTACTTC.

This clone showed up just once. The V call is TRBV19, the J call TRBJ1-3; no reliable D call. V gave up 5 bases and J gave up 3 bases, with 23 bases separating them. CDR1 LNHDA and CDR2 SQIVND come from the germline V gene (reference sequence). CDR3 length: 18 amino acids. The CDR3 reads CASSYREAASAGGNTIYF. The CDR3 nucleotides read TGTGCCAGTAGTTACCGAGAAGCCGCGTCCGCGGGTGGAAACACCATATATTTT.

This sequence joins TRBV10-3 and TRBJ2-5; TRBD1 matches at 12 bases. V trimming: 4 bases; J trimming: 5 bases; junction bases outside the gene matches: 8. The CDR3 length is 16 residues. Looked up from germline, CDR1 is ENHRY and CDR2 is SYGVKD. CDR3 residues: CAISARDRGQLETQYF. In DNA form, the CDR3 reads TGTGCCATCAGTGCGCGGGACAGGGGGCAGTTGGAGACCCAGTACTTC.

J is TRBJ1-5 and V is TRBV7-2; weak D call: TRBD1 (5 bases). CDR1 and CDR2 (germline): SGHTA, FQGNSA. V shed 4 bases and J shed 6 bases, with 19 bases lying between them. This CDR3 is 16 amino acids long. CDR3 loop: CASSSLGAGNVQPQHF. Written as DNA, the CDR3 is TGTGCCAGCAGCTCACTCGGGGCGGGGAACGTTCAGCCCCAGCATTTT.

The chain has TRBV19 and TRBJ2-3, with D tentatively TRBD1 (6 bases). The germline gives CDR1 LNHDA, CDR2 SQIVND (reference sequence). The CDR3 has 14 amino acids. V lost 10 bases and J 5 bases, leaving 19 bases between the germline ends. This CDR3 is CATTRTAGGDTQYF. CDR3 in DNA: TGTGCCACCACACGGACAGCTGGTGGAGATACGCAGTATTTT.

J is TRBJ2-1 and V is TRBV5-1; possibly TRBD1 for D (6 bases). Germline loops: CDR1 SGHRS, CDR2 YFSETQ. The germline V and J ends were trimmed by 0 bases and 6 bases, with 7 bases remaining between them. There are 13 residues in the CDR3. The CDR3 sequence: CASSLGTVNEQFF. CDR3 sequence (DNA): TGCGCCAGCAGCTTGGGGACAGTCAATGAGCAGTTCTTC.

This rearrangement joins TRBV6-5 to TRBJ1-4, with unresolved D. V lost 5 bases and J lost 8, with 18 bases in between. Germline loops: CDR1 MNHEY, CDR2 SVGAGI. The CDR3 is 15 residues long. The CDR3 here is CASSPGLILKEKLFF. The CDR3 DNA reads TGTGCCAGCAGTCCCGGACTGATCCTGAAAGAAAAACTGTTTTTT.

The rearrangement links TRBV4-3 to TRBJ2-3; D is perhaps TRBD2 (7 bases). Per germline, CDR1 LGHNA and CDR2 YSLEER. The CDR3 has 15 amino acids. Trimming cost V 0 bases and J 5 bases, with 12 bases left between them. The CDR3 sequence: CASSQEGGGGDTQYF. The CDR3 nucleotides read TGCGCCAGCAGCCAAGAGGGAGGGGGAGGAGATACGCAGTATTTT.

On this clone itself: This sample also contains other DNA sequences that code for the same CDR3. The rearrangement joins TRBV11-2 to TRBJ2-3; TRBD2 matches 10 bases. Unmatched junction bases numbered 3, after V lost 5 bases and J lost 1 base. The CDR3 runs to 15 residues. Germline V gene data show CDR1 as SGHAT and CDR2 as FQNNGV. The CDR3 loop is CASSRGTSGTDTQYF. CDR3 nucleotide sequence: TGTGCCAGCAGCCGGGGGACTAGCGGCACAGATACGCAGTATTTT.

CDR3 DNA: TGTGCCACCAGTGATTTCACGAACCGCGGGACTAGCGGGAAGAGTATATTCTCCTACAATGAGCAGTTCTTC. This translates into CATSDFTNRGTSGKSIFSYNEQFF. The rearrangement joins TRBV24-1 to TRBJ2-1; 13 bases map to TRBD2. Germline CDR1 is KGHDR and CDR2 is SFDVKD. V trimming: 1 base; J trimming: 0 bases; junction bases outside the gene matches: 20. The CDR3 runs to 24 residues.

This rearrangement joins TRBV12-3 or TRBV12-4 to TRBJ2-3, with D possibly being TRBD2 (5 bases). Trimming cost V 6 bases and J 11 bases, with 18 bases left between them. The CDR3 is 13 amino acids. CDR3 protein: CASRSEAVWGQYF. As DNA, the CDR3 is TGTGCCAGCAGATCGGAGGCGGTATGGGGGCAGTATTTT.

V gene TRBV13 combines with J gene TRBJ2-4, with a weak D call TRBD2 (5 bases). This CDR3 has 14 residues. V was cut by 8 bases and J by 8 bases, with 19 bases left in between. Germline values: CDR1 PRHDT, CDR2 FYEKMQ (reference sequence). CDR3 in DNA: TGTGCCAGCTCCACTCGCGCGAGGGCGGACATTCAGTACTTC. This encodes CASSTRARADIQYF.